This TCR beta chain was identified in a study of identical twins. Whole-study results and caveats: Monozygotic twin pairs showed more out-of-frame TCR alpha sharing than models estimated. Twin-shared out-of-frame alpha sequences were enriched for low generation probability.

In regard to this clonotype: Its cognate antigen is unknown.

MiXCR, run by TCRdb on the 5' RACE reads, gives a single entry per CDR3 protein. This repertoire shows around 550,000 distinct CDR3 sequences, 13% to 15% found once; its top ten account for less than 0.5%. The CDR3 is 15 amino acids. Germline V gives CDR1 DFQATT, CDR2 SNEGSKA (reference sequence). V lost 3 bases, J lost 5 bases, and 9 bases stayed unmatched. These data were likewise used in another study, on yellow fever vaccine responses in identical twins.

The receptor's source is a woman between 18 and 30 years old in good health. The source material was CD4+ T cells sorted from blood. V is TRBV20-1 and J is TRBJ2-2; 7 positions agree with TRBD2. The CDR3 DNA reads TGCAGTGCTAGTATGGGGGGGAGATGGACCGGGGAGCTGTTTTTT. Translation gives CSASMGGRWTGELFF.